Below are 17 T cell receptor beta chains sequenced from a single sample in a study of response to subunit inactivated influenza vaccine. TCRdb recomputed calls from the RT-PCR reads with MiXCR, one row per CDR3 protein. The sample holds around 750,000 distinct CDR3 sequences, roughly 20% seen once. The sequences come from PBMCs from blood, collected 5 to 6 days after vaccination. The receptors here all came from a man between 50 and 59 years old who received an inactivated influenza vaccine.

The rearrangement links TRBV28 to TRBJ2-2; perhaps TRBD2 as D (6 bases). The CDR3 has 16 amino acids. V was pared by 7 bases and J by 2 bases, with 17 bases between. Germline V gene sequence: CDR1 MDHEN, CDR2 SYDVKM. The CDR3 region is CASTLGGTGNTGELFF. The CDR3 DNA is TGTGCCAGCACTCTAGGCGGGACGGGAAACACCGGGGAGCTGTTTTTT.

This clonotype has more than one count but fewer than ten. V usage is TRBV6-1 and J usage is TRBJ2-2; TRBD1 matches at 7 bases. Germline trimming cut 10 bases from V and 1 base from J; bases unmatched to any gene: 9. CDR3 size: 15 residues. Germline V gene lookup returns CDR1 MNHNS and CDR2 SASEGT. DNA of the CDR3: TGTGCCACTACAACCGGGACAGAGAACACCGGGGAGCTGTTTTTT. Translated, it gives CATTTGTENTGELFF.

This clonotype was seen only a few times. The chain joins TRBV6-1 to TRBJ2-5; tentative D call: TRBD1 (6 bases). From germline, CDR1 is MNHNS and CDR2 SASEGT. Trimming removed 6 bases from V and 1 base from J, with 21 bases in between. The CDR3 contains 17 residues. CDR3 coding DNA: TGTGCCAGCAGCCCGTTGTTCACCGGACAGTTCCAAGAGACCCAGTACTTC. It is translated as CASSPLFTGQFQETQYF.

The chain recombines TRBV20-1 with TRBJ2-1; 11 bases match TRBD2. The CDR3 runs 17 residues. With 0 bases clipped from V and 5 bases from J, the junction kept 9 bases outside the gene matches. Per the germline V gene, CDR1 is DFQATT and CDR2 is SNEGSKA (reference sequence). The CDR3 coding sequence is TGCAGTGCTAGAGATTCAATGAGACTAGCGGGGAACAATGAGCAGTTCTTC. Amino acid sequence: CSARDSMRLAGNNEQFF.

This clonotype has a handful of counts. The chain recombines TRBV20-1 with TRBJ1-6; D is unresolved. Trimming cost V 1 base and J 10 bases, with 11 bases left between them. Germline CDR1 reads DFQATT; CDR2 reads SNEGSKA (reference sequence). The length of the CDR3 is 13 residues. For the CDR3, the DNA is TGCAGTGCTAGAGTGGTCGGGGAATCACCCCTCCACTTT. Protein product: CSARVVGESPLHF.

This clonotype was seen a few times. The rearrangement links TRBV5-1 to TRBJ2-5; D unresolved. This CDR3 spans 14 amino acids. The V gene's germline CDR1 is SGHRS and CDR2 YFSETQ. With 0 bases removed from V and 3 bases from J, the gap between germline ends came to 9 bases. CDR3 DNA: TGCGCCAGCAGCTTGGCCTCGGAAAAAGAGACCCAGTACTTC. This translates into CASSLASEKETQYF.

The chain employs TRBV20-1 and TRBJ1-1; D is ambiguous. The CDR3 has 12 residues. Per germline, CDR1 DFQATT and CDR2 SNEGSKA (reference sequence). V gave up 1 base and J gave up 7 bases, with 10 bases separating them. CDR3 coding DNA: TGCAGTGCTAGAGGTGCGGTGCGTGAAGCTTTCTTT. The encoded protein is CSARGAVREAFF.

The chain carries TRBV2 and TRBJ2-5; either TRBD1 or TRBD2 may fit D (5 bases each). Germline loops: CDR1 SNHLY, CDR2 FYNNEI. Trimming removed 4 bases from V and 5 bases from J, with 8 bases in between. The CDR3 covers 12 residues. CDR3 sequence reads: CASSVRGETQYF. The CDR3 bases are TGTGCCAGCAGTGTGAGGGGCGAGACCCAGTACTTC.

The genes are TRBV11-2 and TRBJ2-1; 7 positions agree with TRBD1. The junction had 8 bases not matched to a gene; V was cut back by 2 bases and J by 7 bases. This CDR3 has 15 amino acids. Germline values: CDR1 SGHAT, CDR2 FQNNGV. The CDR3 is CASSLRGPTGNEQFF. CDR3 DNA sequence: TGTGCCAGCAGCTTAAGGGGGCCCACCGGGAATGAGCAGTTCTTC.

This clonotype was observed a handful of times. The CDR3 DNA sequence: TGTGCCAGCAGCTTGGTTCAGCGAGCTAACTATGGCTACACCTTC. Amino acids: CASSLVQRANYGYTF. V is TRBV11-2 and J is TRBJ1-2; D call uncertain. Germline-derived CDR1 and CDR2 are SGHAT and FQNNGV. The CDR3 contains 15 residues. Trimming stripped 3 bases from V and 0 bases from J, with 11 bases between.

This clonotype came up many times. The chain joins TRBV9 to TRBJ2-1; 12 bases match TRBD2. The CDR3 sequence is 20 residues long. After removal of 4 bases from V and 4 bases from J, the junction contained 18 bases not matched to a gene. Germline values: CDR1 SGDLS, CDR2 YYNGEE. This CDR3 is CASSIGPGLAGREGYNEQFF. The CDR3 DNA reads TGTGCCAGCAGCATAGGACCGGGACTAGCGGGTAGGGAGGGGTACAATGAGCAGTTCTTC.

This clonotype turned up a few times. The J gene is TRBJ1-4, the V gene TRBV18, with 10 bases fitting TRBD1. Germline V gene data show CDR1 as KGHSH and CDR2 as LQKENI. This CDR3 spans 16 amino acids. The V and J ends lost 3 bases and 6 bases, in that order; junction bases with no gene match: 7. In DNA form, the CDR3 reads TGTGCCAGCTCACCCACCGGCGGGACAGGGGATGAAAAACTGTTTTTT. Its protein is CASSPTGGTGDEKLFF.

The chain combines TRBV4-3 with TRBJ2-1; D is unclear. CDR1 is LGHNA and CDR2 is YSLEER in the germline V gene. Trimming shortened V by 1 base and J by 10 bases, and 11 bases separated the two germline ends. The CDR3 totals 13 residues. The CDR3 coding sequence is TGCGCCAGCAGCCAAGGCTGGCGTTCGGAGCAGTTCTTC. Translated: CASSQGWRSEQFF.

In nucleotides, the CDR3 is TGTGCCAGCAGTCGCCTCCCGGGAGCCTCCTATGGCTACACCTTC. Translating gives CASSRLPGASYGYTF. This chain connects TRBV27 to TRBJ1-2; D gene unclear. Germline lookup yields CDR1 MNHEY and CDR2 SMNVEV (reference sequence). Trimming left V 5 bases short and J 4 bases short, with 17 bases between. CDR3 size: 15 residues.

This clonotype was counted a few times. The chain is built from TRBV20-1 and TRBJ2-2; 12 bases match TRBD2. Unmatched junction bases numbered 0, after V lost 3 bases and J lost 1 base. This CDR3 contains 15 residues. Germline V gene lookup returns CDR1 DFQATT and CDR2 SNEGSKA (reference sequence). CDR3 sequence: CSARTSGRNTGELFF. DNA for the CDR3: TGCAGTGCTAGGACTAGCGGGAGGAACACCGGGGAGCTGTTTTTT.

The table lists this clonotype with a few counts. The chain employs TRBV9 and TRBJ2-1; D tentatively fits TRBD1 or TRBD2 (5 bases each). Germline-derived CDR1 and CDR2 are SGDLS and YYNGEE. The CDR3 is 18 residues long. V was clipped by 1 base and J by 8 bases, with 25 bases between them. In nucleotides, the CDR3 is TGTGCCAGCAGCGTACAAGGGCGGGTTACGGGCATAGGGGATGAGCAGTTCTTC. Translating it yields CASSVQGRVTGIGDEQFF.

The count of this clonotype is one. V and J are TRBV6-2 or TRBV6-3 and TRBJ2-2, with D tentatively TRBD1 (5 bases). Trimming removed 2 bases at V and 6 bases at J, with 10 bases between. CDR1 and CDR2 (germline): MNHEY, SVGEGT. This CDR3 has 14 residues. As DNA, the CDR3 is TGTGCCAGCAGTTACCCCCTAGGGGCCGGGGAGCTGTTTTTT. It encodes CASSYPLGAGELFF.